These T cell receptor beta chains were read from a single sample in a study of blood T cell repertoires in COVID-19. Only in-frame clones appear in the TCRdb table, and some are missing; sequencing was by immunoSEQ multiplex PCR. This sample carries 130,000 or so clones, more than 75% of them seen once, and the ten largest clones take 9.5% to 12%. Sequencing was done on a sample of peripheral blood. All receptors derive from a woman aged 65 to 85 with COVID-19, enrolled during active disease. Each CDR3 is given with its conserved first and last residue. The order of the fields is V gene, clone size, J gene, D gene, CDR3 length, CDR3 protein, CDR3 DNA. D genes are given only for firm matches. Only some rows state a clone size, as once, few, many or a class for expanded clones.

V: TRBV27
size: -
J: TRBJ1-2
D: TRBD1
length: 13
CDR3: CASSLLAGGGYTF
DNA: TGTGCCAGCAGCCTCTTAGCAGGGGGTGGCTACACCTTC

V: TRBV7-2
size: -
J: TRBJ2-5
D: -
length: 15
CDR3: CASSAGSAGQETQYF
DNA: TGTGCCAGCAGCGCGGGCTCCGCGGGACAAGAGACCCAGTACTTC

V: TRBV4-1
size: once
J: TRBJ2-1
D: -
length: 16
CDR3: CASSPPGADSYNEQFF
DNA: TGCGCCAGCAGCCCCCCTGGGGCGGACTCCTACAATGAGCAGTTCTTC

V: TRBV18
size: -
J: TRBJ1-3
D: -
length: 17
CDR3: CASSPQQGRASGNTIYF
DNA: TGTGCCAGCTCACCACAGCAGGGTAGGGCCTCTGGAAACACCATATATTTT

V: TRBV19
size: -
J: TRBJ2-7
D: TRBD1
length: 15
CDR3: CASSTRRDSSYEQYF
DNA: TGTGCCAGTAGTACACGACGGGACAGCTCCTACGAGCAGTACTTC

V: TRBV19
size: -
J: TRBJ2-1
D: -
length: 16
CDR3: CASSIDLNRRGNEQFF
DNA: TGTGCCAGTAGTATAGATTTGAACCGGAGGGGCAATGAGCAGTTCTTC

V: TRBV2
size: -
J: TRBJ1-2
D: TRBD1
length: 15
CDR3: CASSPFGTGDKGYTF
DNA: TGTGCCAGCAGTCCCTTCGGGACAGGTGACAAGGGCTACACCTTC

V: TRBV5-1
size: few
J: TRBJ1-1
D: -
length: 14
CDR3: CASSLGVLTGEAFF
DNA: TGCGCCAGCAGCTTGGGGGTCCTAACAGGAGAAGCTTTCTTT

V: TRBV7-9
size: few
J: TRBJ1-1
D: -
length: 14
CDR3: CASSLAAGAAEAFF
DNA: TGTGCCAGCAGCTTAGCGGCGGGGGCCGCTGAAGCTTTCTTT

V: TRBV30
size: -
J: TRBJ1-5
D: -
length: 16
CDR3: CAWSHGPRGAHQPQHF
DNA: TGTGCCTGGAGTCACGGCCCCAGGGGAGCCCATCAGCCCCAGCATTTT

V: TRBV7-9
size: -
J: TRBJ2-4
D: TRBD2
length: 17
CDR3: CASSLMRGGLAKNIQYF
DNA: TGTGCCAGCAGCCTTATGCGGGGGGGACTAGCCAAAAACATTCAGTACTTC

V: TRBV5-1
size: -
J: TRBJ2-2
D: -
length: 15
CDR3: CASSSSGVSGGELFF
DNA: TGCGCCAGCAGCTCGTCGGGGGTATCAGGCGGGGAGCTGTTTTTT

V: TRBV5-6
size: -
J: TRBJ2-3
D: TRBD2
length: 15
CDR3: CASSLAGLGTDTQYF
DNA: TGTGCCAGCAGCCTAGCGGGGTTAGGAACAGATACGCAGTATTTT

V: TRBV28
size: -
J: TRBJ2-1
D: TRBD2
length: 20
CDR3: CASILGATSGGVSSYNEQFF
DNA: TGTGCCAGCATCTTAGGGGCGACTAGCGGGGGGGTAAGCTCCTACAATGAGCAGTTCTTC

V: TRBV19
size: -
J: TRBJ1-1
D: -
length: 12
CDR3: CASSVRGIEAFF
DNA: TGTGCCAGTAGTGTGCGGGGGATTGAAGCTTTCTTT

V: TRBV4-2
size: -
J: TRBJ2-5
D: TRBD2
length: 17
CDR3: CASSRGTSGGRQETQYF
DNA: TGTGCCAGCAGCCGAGGGACTAGCGGGGGGAGGCAAGAGACCCAGTACTTC

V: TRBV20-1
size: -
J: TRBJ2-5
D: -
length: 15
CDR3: CSASSPGGLQETQYF
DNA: TGCAGTGCTAGTTCTCCGGGGGGCCTCCAAGAGACCCAGTACTTC

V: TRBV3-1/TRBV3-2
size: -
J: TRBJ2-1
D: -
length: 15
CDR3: CASSGGAGLGNEQFF
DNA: TGTGCCAGCAGCGGGGGGGCCGGGTTAGGAAATGAGCAGTTCTTC

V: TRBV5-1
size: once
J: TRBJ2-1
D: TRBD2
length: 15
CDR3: CASSGTSGVSNEQFF
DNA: TGCGCCAGCAGTGGAACTAGCGGGGTATCCAATGAGCAGTTCTTC

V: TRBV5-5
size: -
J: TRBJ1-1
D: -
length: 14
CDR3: CASSFGPMNTEAFF
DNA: TGTGCCAGCAGCTTTGGGCCCATGAACACTGAAGCTTTCTTT

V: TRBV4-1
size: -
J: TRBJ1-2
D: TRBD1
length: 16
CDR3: CASSPGTGFYYGGYTF
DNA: TGCGCCAGCAGCCCCGGGACAGGGTTTTATTATGGTGGCTACACCTTC

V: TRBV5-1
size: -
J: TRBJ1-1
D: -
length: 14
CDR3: CASSVGQVNTEAFF
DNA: TGCGCCAGCAGCGTAGGACAAGTAAACACTGAAGCTTTCTTT

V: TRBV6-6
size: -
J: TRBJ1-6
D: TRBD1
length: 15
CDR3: CASSTRDSHNSPLHF
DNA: TGTGCCAGCAGTACTCGGGACAGTCATAATTCACCCCTCCACTTT

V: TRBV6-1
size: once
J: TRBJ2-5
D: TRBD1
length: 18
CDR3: CASSEAPPQGQGGETQYF
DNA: TGTGCCAGCAGTGAAGCGCCACCCCAGGGACAGGGCGGAGAGACCCAGTACTTC

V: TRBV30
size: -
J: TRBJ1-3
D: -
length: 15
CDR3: CAWMAHRAAGDTIYF
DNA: TGTGCCTGGATGGCGCACAGGGCGGCCGGGGACACCATATATTTT

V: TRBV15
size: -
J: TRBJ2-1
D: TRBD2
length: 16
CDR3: CATSRDRGGARNEQFF
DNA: TGTGCCACCAGCAGAGATCGCGGGGGGGCAAGGAATGAGCAGTTCTTC

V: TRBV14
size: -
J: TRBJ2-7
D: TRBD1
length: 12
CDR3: CASSRQGYEQYF
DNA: TGTGCCAGCAGCCGACAGGGCTACGAGCAGTACTTC

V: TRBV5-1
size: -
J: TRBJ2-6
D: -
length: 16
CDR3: CASRRDTTSGANVLTF
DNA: TGCGCCAGCAGGAGGGACACAACCTCTGGGGCCAACGTCCTGACTTTC

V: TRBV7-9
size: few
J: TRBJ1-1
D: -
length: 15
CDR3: CASSWRGGDYTEAFF
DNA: TGTGCCAGCAGCTGGAGGGGAGGGGACTACACTGAAGCTTTCTTT

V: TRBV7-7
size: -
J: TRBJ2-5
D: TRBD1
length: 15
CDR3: CASSTLDRGRETQYF
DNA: TGTGCTAGCAGCACCTTGGACAGGGGGAGGGAGACCCAGTACTTC

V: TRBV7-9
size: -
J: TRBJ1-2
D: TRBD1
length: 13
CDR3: CASSYTGDGGYTF
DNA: TGTGCCAGCAGCTACACAGGGGACGGTGGCTACACCTTC

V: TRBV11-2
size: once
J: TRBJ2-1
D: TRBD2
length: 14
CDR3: CASSLTGTSNEQFF
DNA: TGTGCCAGCAGCCTGACCGGGACTAGCAATGAGCAGTTCTTC

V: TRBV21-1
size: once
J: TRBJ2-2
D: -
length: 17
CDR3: CASSKVCRGDYTGELFF
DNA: TGTGCCAGCAGCAAAGTCTGCAGGGGGGATTACACCGGGGAGCTGTTTTTT

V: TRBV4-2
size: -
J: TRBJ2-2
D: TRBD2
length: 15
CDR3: CASSQGGTTAGELFF
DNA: TGTGCCAGCAGCCAAGGGGGGACTACGGCCGGGGAGCTGTTTTTT

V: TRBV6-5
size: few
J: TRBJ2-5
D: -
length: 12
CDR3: CASKSSRGTQYF
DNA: TGTGCCAGCAAGTCTTCGAGAGGGACCCAGTACTTC

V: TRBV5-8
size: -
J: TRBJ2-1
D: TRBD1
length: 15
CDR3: CASSGTGNKYNEQFF
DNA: TGTGCCAGCAGTGGGACAGGTAATAAGTACAATGAGCAGTTCTTC

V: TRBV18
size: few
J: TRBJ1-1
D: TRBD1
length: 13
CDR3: CASSPTGVTEAFF
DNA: TGTGCCAGCTCGCCCACAGGGGTCACTGAAGCTTTCTTT

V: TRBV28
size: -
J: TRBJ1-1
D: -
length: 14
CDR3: CASSANRVSTEAFF
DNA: TGTGCCAGCAGTGCTAACAGGGTTTCCACTGAAGCTTTCTTT

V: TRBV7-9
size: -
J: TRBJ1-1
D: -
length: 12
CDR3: CASSRGDTEAFF
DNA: TGTGCCAGCAGCCGGGGGGACACTGAAGCTTTCTTT

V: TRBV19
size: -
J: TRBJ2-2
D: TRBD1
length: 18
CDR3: CASSIDPVNRGYTGELFF
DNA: TGTGCCAGTAGTATAGACCCGGTTAACAGGGGTTACACCGGGGAGCTGTTTTTT

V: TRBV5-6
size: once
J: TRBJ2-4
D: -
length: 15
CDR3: CASSVPRTTSDIQYF
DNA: TGTGCCAGCAGCGTTCCGCGGACTACTTCAGACATTCAGTACTTC

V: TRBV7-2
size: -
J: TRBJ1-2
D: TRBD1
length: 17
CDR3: CASSPFRIPGGRDGYTF
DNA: TGTGCCAGCAGCCCATTTAGGATACCAGGGGGTCGTGATGGCTACACCTTC

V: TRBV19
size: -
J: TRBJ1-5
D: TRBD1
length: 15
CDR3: CASSPGTGFNQPQHF
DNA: TGTGCCAGTAGTCCCGGGACAGGGTTCAATCAGCCCCAGCATTTT

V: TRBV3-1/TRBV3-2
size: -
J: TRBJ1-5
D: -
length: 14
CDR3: CASSQVRTQQPQHF
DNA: TGTGCCAGCAGCCAAGTCCGAACGCAGCAGCCCCAGCATTTT

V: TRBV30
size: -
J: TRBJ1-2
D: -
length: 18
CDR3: CAWSRGSGNNGYNYGYTF
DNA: TGTGCCTGGAGCCGAGGGTCGGGAAATAATGGGTACAACTATGGCTACACCTTC

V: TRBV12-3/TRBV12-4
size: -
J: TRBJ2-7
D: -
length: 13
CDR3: CASSYMGLYEQYF
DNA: TGTGCCAGCAGTTATATGGGGCTCTACGAGCAGTACTTC

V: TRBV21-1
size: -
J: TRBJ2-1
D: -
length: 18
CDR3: CASSKALLKDRGRDEQFF
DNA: TGTGCCAGCAGCAAAGCGCTTTTAAAGGACAGGGGTAGGGATGAGCAGTTCTTC

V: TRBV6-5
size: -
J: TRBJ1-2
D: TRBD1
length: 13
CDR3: CASSQTGGGGYTF
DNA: TGTGCCAGCAGTCAAACAGGGGGCGGGGGCTACACCTTC

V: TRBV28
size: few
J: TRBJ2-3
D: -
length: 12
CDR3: CASSFRRNTQYF
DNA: TGTGCCAGCAGTTTTCGGCGGAATACGCAGTATTTT

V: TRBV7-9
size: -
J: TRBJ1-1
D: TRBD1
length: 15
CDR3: CASSPGQARNTEAFF
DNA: TGTGCCAGCAGCCCAGGACAGGCGAGGAACACTGAAGCTTTCTTT

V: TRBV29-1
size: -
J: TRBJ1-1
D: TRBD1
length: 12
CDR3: CSVSTGGTEAFF
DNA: TGCAGCGTATCGACAGGGGGCACTGAAGCTTTCTTT

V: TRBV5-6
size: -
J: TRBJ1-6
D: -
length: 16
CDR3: CASSRGGPSYNSPLHF
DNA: TGTGCCAGCAGCAGGGGAGGTCCCTCCTATAATTCACCCCTCCACTTT

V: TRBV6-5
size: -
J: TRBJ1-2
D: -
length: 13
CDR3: CASRPDGDYGYTF
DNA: TGTGCCAGCAGGCCCGACGGAGACTATGGCTACACCTTC

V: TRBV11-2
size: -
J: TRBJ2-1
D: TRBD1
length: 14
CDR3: CASGLRTGTNVQFF
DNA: TGTGCCAGCGGTCTAAGGACAGGCACTAATGTGCAGTTCTTC

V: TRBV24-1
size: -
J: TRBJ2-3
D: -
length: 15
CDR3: CATSDFRAGRYTQYF
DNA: TGTGCCACCAGTGATTTTCGGGCGGGGAGATATACGCAGTATTTT

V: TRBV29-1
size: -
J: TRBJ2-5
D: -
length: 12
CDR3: CSARLNQETQYF
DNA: TGCAGTGCCAGGCTAAACCAAGAGACCCAGTACTTC

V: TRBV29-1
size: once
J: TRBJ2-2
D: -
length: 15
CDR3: CSVVTRGTNTGELFF
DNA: TGCAGCGTCGTCACCAGGGGCACGAACACCGGGGAGCTGTTTTTT

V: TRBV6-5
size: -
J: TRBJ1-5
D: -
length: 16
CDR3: CASSYPWTDSNQPQHF
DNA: TGTGCCAGCAGTTACCCCTGGACTGATAGCAATCAGCCCCAGCATTTT